This TCR beta chain was identified in a study of cytomegalovirus exposure and HLA in healthy donors. The PCR made use of 60 Vbeta and 13 Jbeta primers. The assay was immunoSEQ multiplex PCR, and TCRdb's table has in-frame clones only and misses some. The table lists approximately 68,000 clones, around 75% of them singletons. This CDR3 comprises 12 residues. The germline gives CDR1 MDHEN, CDR2 SYDVKM. V was clipped by 2 bases and J by 6 bases, with 8 bases between them. Sequenced input: PBMCs. This clonotype was sampled from a woman aged 25 to 39 in good health and CMV-seropositive. This chain links TRBV28 with TRBJ2-7; D not certain. The CDR3 DNA reads as TGTGCCAGCAGTTTACTTATGAGCGAGCAGTACTTC. Protein product: CASSLLMSEQYF. The complete variable domain, with remaining parts taken from reference TRBV28 and TRBJ2-7, reads DVKVTQSSRYLVKRTGEKVFLECVQDMDHENMFWYRQDPGLGLRLIYFSYDVKMKEKGDIPEGYSVSREKKERFSLILESASTNQTSMYLCASSLLMSEQYFGPGTRLTVT.